This TCR beta chain was sequenced in a study of response to subunit inactivated influenza vaccine. The CDR3 runs 13 residues. The germline V gene encodes CDR1 DFQATT and CDR2 SNEGSKA (reference sequence). Deletions cut 3 bases from V and 2 bases from J, with 8 bases between. This clonotype was observed once. Each CDR3 protein gets one entry after TCRdb re-called the RT-PCR reads with MiXCR. The sample has around 750,000 distinct CDR3 sequences; about 20% are singletons. J is TRBJ2-1 and V is TRBV20-1; D perhaps matches TRBD2 (5 bases). The TCR comes from a man over 45 who received an inactivated influenza vaccine. Sequencing was performed on PBMCs from blood, taken 5 days after vaccination. The CDR3 nucleotides read TGCAGTGCTAGCCCGACTACCTACAATGAGCAGTTCTTC. This encodes CSASPTTYNEQFF.